This T cell receptor beta chain was documented in a study of vaccination and CD4 T cells after COVID-19. Turning to the study itself: Each post-COVID sample was drawn after diagnosis, and the median interval was around 100 days (range 35 to 161).

The Oncomine TCR Beta short-read assay generated sequence data from the DNA of cultured CD4+ T cells. One entry per CDR3 protein results from TCRdb running MiXCR on the PCR reads. The table shows roughly 10,000 distinct CDR3 sequences, with about 28% occurring only once. This CDR3 has 17 residues. Looked up from germline, CDR1 is SGHAT and CDR2 is FQNNGV. V was pared by 5 bases and J by 4 bases, with 21 bases between. This sample's treatment: roughly 10-day PBMC culture with coronavirus spike peptide pools or control peptides (ViraFEST assay). ViraFEST enlarged antigen-specific T cell populations with peptide pools and afterwards sequenced TCRs. PBMCs were cultured at around 1.8 million per well with approximately 9.9 IU/ml IL-2 and 8.5 to 10 ug/ml peptide pools. Comment on this clonotype: The antigen remains unidentified.

The origin of this receptor is a human donor who had recovered from COVID-19. This chain uses TRBV11-2 with TRBJ2-1; TRBD2 is a possible D gene (6 bases). The input for sequencing was CD4+ T cells from blood, cultured in vitro, taken after SARS-CoV-2 vaccination. The DNA of the CDR3 is TGTGCCAGCAGCCGTCGTGCGGGAAACTCCCTTTACAATGAGCAGTTCTTC. Translated, it gives CASSRRAGNSLYNEQFF.